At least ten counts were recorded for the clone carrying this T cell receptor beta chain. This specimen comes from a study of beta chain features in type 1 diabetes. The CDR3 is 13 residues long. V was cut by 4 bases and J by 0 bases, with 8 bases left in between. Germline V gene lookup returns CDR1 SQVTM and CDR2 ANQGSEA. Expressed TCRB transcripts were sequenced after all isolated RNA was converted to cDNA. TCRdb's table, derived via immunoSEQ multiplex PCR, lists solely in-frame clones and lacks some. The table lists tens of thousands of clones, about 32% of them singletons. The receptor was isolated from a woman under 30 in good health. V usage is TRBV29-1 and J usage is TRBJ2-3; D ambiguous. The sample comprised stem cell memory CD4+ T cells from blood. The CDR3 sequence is CSVALRSTDTQYF. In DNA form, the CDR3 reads TGCAGCGTTGCCCTACGGAGCACAGATACGCAGTATTTT.